The 17 T cell receptor beta chains listed next were all sequenced from one sample in a study of T cell responses to AZD1222 COVID-19 vaccine. Generated by immunoSEQ multiplex PCR, the TCRdb table keeps only in-frame clones and is missing some. The sample holds around 130,000 clones, about 91% seen once. Sequenced material: peripheral blood, taken 28 days after the second AZD1222 dose. These receptors were obtained from an adult who received the AZD1222 COVID-19 vaccine.

V is TRBV7-9 and J is TRBJ1-1; 10 nucleotides line up with TRBD1. The germline V gene has CDR1 SEHNR and CDR2 FQNEAQ (reference sequence). This CDR3 spans 15 amino acids. J was trimmed by 4 bases and V by 6 bases; bases with no gene match: 8. The CDR3 sequence is CASRPRQGAGTEAFF. The CDR3 DNA reads TGTGCCAGCAGACCAAGACAGGGGGCCGGCACTGAAGCTTTCTTT.

V is TRBV30 and J is TRBJ1-2; no clear D. V was pared by 0 bases and J by 7 bases, with 9 bases between. Germline loops: CDR1 GTSNPN, CDR2 SVGIG (reference sequence). This CDR3 comprises 12 residues. The CDR3 loop is CAWSVWEGGYTF. As DNA, the CDR3 is TGTGCCTGGAGTGTATGGGAGGGTGGCTACACCTTC.

V usage is TRBV6-5 and J usage is TRBJ2-3; no definite D call. CDR1 MNHEY and CDR2 SVGAGI come from the germline V gene. CDR3 length equals 14 residues. V lost 6 bases to trimming and J lost 6 bases, with 16 bases between them. The DNA of the CDR3 is TGTGCCAGCAGCTATATCGTCCTGGCTGATACGCAGTATTTT. As protein: CASSYIVLADTQYF.

The chain joins TRBV30 to TRBJ1-2; D unresolved. This CDR3 region has 11 residues. V lost 6 bases and J 2 bases, leaving 7 bases between the germline ends. Germline V lookup: CDR1 GTSNPN, CDR2 SVGIG (reference sequence). The CDR3 DNA follows: TGTGCCTGTGGGCGGAACTATGGCTACACCTTC. Translated: CACGRNYGYTF.

The rearrangement links TRBV6-2 or TRBV6-3 to TRBJ2-5; the match to TRBD2 covers 11 bases. V was pared by 5 bases and J by 6 bases, with 11 bases of the junction left unmatched. The CDR3 loop spans 16 amino acids. Looked up from germline, CDR1 is MNHEY and CDR2 is SVGEGT. As DNA, the CDR3 is TGTGCCAGCAGTCCCCGACTAGCGGGGCCCAGTAAGACCCAGTACTTC. Its translation: CASSPRLAGPSKTQYF.

This chain uses TRBV5-1 with TRBJ2-4; perhaps TRBD2 as D (5 bases). V was clipped by 1 base and J by 8 bases, with 13 bases between them. This CDR3 has 14 residues. Germline V gene lookup returns CDR1 SGHRS and CDR2 YFSETQ. In DNA, the CDR3 is TGCGCCAGCAGCTTGCGGGGAACTTCTTACATTCAGTACTTC. It encodes CASSLRGTSYIQYF.

This clone was picked up one time. The CDR3 sequence is CASSELLAGGRETQYF. The CDR3 DNA follows: TGTGCCAGCAGTGAATTACTCGCGGGGGGGAGGGAGACCCAGTACTTC. The chain combines TRBV2 with TRBJ2-5, with 9 bases aligning to TRBD2. The germline gives CDR1 SNHLY, CDR2 FYNNEI. This CDR3 has 16 residues. The V and J ends lost 2 bases and 5 bases, in that order; junction bases with no gene match: 9.

The V gene is TRBV7-2, the J gene TRBJ1-1; 7 nucleotides match TRBD1. CDR1 is SGHTA and CDR2 is FQGNSA in the germline V gene. The CDR3 totals 13 residues. With 2 bases clipped from V and 6 bases from J, the junction kept 3 bases outside the gene matches. CDR3 region: CASSLYTGAEAFF. The DNA of the CDR3 is TGTGCCAGCAGCTTATATACAGGGGCTGAAGCTTTCTTT.

In DNA form, the CDR3 reads TGTGCCAGCAGGGACCCAAGCGGGACGCAGTTCTTC. It yields the protein CASRDPSGTQFF. The chain joins TRBV6-5 to TRBJ2-1, with 7 bases matching TRBD2. This CDR3 has 12 amino acids. Germline lookup yields CDR1 MNHEY and CDR2 SVGAGI. V dropped 6 bases and J dropped 12; count of bases not matched to a gene: 8.

The genes are TRBV2 and TRBJ2-3; possibly TRBD2 for D (6 bases). From germline, CDR1 is SNHLY and CDR2 FYNNEI. The V and J ends lost 8 bases and 0 bases respectively, with 12 bases between them. The CDR3 is made up of 14 amino acids. As DNA, the CDR3 is TGTGCCAGCGGACGGGGGACTAGCACAGATACGCAGTATTTT. It specifies CASGRGTSTDTQYF.

This clone was picked up one time. The rearrangement links TRBV5-6 to TRBJ2-3; D call uncertain. CDR3 size: 16 residues. The germline gives CDR1 SGHDT, CDR2 YYEEEE. V lost 4 bases to trimming and J lost 0 bases, with 15 bases between them. As DNA, the CDR3 is TGTGCCAGCAGCCAACTCTGGACCCGTAGCACAGATACGCAGTATTTT. This codes for CASSQLWTRSTDTQYF.

This chain connects TRBV4-1 to TRBJ2-7; TRBD1 agrees at 9 bases. The CDR3 loop spans 15 amino acids. Trimming removed 0 bases from V and 1 base from J; junction bases left unmatched: 1. Germline lookup yields CDR1 MGHRA and CDR2 YSYEKL. CDR3 in DNA: TGCGCCAGCAGCCAAGAAGACAGGGGGTCCTACGAGCAGTACTTC. It yields the protein CASSQEDRGSYEQYF.

The CDR3 sequence: CASSPGLGGYTF. The CDR3 DNA sequence: TGTGCCAGCAGCCCAGGGTTGGGTGGCTACACCTTC. The V call is TRBV27, the J call TRBJ1-2, with D perhaps matching TRBD1 (5 bases). The germline V gene encodes CDR1 MNHEY and CDR2 SMNVEV (reference sequence). The CDR3 has 12 amino acids. The V end was cut by 6 bases, the J end by 7 bases, with 12 bases between.

V gene TRBV7-9 combines with J gene TRBJ1-2, with a possible D match to TRBD1 (5 bases). This CDR3 comprises 14 residues. Germline assignment: CDR1 SEHNR and CDR2 FQNEAQ (reference sequence). Trimming left V 5 bases short and J 1 base short, with 11 bases between. This CDR3 is CASSHGTYNYGYTF. CDR3 coding DNA: TGTGCCAGCAGCCACGGGACCTATAACTATGGCTACACCTTC.

For the CDR3, the DNA is TGTGCCAGCAGCCATCCCAACTGGGACAATGAGCAGTTCTTC. Amino acid sequence: CASSHPNWDNEQFF. The genes are TRBV14 and TRBJ2-1; D unclear. Germline lookup yields CDR1 SGHDN and CDR2 FVKESK. Trimming pared 3 bases from V and 5 bases from J, leaving 11 bases between. The length of the CDR3 is 14 residues.

V usage is TRBV30 and J usage is TRBJ1-4, with D tentatively TRBD1 (5 bases). Trimming removed 1 base at V and 4 bases at J, with 13 bases between. Per germline, CDR1 GTSNPN and CDR2 SVGIG (reference sequence). The CDR3 runs to 15 residues. CDR3 sequence: CAWSGFGDRNEKLFF. CDR3 nucleotide sequence: TGTGCCTGGAGTGGGTTCGGGGACCGTAATGAAAAACTGTTTTTT.

The chain has TRBV2 and TRBJ1-4, with D uncertain. Germline values: CDR1 SNHLY, CDR2 FYNNEI. The CDR3 sequence is 15 residues long. Deletions cut 9 bases from V and 4 bases from J, with 18 bases between. The CDR3 DNA follows: TGTGCCAGTTCTAGTTTCTCCCTGAGTAATGAAAAACTGTTTTTT. Translation gives CASSSFSLSNEKLFF. The full variable domain, its missing parts supplied by reference TRBV2 and TRBJ1-4, is EPEVTQTPSHQVTQMGQEVILRCVPISNHLYFYWYRQILGQKVEFLVSFYNNEISEKSEIFDDQFSVERPDGSNFTLKIRSTKLEDSAMYFCASSSFSLSNEKLFFGSGTQLSVL.